The subject of this entry is one T cell receptor (beta chain). The antigen is undetermined. The method was immunoSEQ multiplex PCR; TCRdb's version includes in-frame clones alone and lacks a portion of them. There are roughly 15,000 clones in the sample; more than 75% occur only once, and under 80% lies in the top ten. This record comes from a study of OX40 agonist ivuxolimab in advanced cancers. Background on the study: Melanoma, hepatocellular carcinoma, head and neck or renal cell cancer occurred in dose-escalation patients. Mean age about 60 years, range roughly 20 to 85; 82.7% male.

Study-level results: At 0.1 to 3.0 mg/kg, CD4+ and CD8+ blood T cells expanded clonally by week 6. Compared with CD4+, CD8+ T cells on average had more expanded clones.

Trimming shortened V by 3 bases and J by 0 bases, and 12 bases separated the two germline ends. This CDR3 has 16 amino acids. Germline CDR1 and CDR2: MRHNA and SNTAGT. The specimen comprised CD4+ or CD8+ T cells sorted from blood, sampled in a trial of the OX40 agonist ivuxolimab. The chain is built from TRBV6-4 and TRBJ1-5; D is perhaps TRBD1 (6 bases). The sequence came from an adult with an advanced solid tumor such as melanoma, head and neck, liver or kidney cancer. The CDR3 here is CASSEVQGYSNQPQHF. The CDR3 region has the DNA TGTGCCAGCAGTGAAGTACAGGGTTATAGCAATCAGCCCCAGCATTTT.